This passage covers 18 T cell receptor beta chains from one sample sequenced in a study of blood T cells in healthy people across ages. Alongside a J-beta primer mix, a sample-barcoded 5' primer served in a second PCR lasting 7 to 11 cycles. One entry per CDR3 protein results from TCRdb running MiXCR on the 5' RACE reads. Among over 550,000 distinct CDR3 sequences listed, less than 35% were seen once. Source material: blood. The receptors come from an elderly woman in good health.

This CDR3 is CASTVTGGIYGYTF. In DNA, the CDR3 is TGTGCCAGCACCGTGACAGGGGGGATCTATGGCTACACCTTC. The chain employs TRBV28 and TRBJ1-2; 9 bases are shared with TRBD1. Germline V gene lookup returns CDR1 MDHEN and CDR2 SYDVKM. The CDR3 consists of 14 residues. V dropped 7 bases and J dropped 4; count of bases not matched to a gene: 7.

V is TRBV6-1 and J is TRBJ1-2; D uncertain. V was clipped by 2 bases and J by 5 bases, with 15 bases between them. The germline V gene has CDR1 MNHNS and CDR2 SASEGT. CDR3 length: 15 amino acids. The CDR3 DNA reads as TGTGCCAGCAGTGAATTAAGGGCAGGCTCTTATGGCTACACCTTC. It specifies CASSELRAGSYGYTF.

On this clonotype itself: This may arise from a read error, as a much more abundant clone is one base away. This chain joins TRBV7-2 and TRBJ1-6; D is unresolved. The V gene's germline CDR1 is SGHTA and CDR2 FQGNSA. The CDR3 consists of 12 residues. The CDR3 region has the DNA TGTGCCAGCAGCTTAGATCAGTCACCCTTCCACTTT. Translation: CASSLDQSPFHF.

There are many counts of this clonotype. The chain recombines TRBV3-1 with TRBJ2-3; no firm D call. Trimming removed 1 base at V and 0 bases at J, with 2 bases between. CDR3 size: 13 residues. From germline, CDR1 is LGHDT and CDR2 YNNKEL (reference sequence). CDR3 in amino acids: CASSQVSTDTQYF. The CDR3 DNA sequence: TGTGCCAGCAGCCAAGTAAGCACAGATACGCAGTATTTT.

The gene calls are TRBV5-1 and TRBJ1-4, with no clear D. Trimming took off 5 bases at V and 8 bases at J, with 13 bases between the two ends. Germline loops: CDR1 SGHRS, CDR2 YFSETQ. CDR3 length: 13 amino acids. CDR3 DNA sequence: TGCGCCAGCAGTTTTGAGGGTATGGAAAAACTGTTTTTT. This encodes CASSFEGMEKLFF.

Regarding this clonotype: Possible read error: a much larger clone is one base away. This chain connects TRBV3-1 to TRBJ2-7; D is uncertain. CDR3 length: 13 amino acids. Germline-derived CDR1 and CDR2 are LGHDT and YNNKEL (reference sequence). V gave up 3 bases and J gave up 7 bases, with 13 bases separating them. The CDR3 nucleotides read TGTGCCAGCAGCCAGCGGAAGATTGGTGAGCAGTACTTC. Protein: CASSQRKIGEQYF.

This clonotype has at least ten counts. The rearrangement links TRBV4-2 to TRBJ2-1; possible D gene TRBD2, 7 bases. Trimming cost V 5 bases and J 4 bases, with 18 bases left between them. The CDR3 is made up of 16 amino acids. The germline gives CDR1 LGHNA, CDR2 YNFKEQ. CDR3 region: CASSRTRGARYNEQFF. The CDR3 region has the DNA TGTGCCAGCAGCAGAACCCGGGGGGCCCGGTACAATGAGCAGTTCTTC.

The genes are TRBV2 and TRBJ2-7; D not certain. In germline, CDR1 is SNHLY, CDR2 FYNNEI. V was trimmed by 7 bases and J by 0 bases, leaving 16 bases between them. CDR3 size: 15 residues. The chain's CDR3 is CASISTPRSSYEQYF. The CDR3 region has the DNA TGTGCCAGCATTTCGACCCCTAGGAGCTCCTACGAGCAGTACTTC.

In this sample, this clonotype turned up many times. This sequence joins TRBV7-2 and TRBJ2-7, with 7 bases aligning to TRBD1. The V gene end was trimmed by 2 bases and the J gene end by 0 bases; junction bases not matched to a gene: 1. CDR3 length equals 14 residues. Germline V lookup: CDR1 SGHTA, CDR2 FQGNSA. CDR3 sequence: CASSLPGGSYEQYF. CDR3 coding DNA: TGTGCCAGCAGCTTACCAGGGGGCTCCTACGAGCAGTACTTC.

This clonotype was counted only a few times. This rearrangement joins TRBV11-2 to TRBJ1-1; perhaps TRBD1 as D (6 bases). Germline V gene lookup returns CDR1 SGHAT and CDR2 FQNNGV. Deletions cut 5 bases from V and 4 bases from J, with 17 bases between. The CDR3 totals 15 residues. CDR3 protein: CASSLRTGRSTEAFF. CDR3 nucleotide sequence: TGTGCCAGCAGCCTAAGAACAGGGAGAAGCACTGAAGCTTTCTTT. The complete variable domain, with remaining parts taken from reference TRBV11-2 and TRBJ1-1, reads EAGVAQSPRYKIIEKRQSVAFWCNPISGHATLYWYQQILGQGPKLLIQFQNNGVVDDSQLPKDRFSAERLKGVDSTLKIQPAKLEDSAVYLCASSLRTGRSTEAFFGQGTRLTVV.

In this sample, this clonotype turned up many times. V usage is TRBV30 and J usage is TRBJ1-6; D might be TRBD1 (5 bases). V gave up 5 bases and J gave up 7 bases, with 15 bases separating them. This CDR3 has 14 residues. Germline values: CDR1 GTSNPN, CDR2 SVGIG (reference sequence). CDR3: CAWGKGKENSPLHF. In DNA, the CDR3 is TGTGCCTGGGGGAAGGGGAAGGAAAATTCACCCCTCCACTTT.

There are many counts of this clonotype. The CDR3 loop is CASSSAGSSGANVLTF. CDR3 DNA: TGTGCCAGCAGTTCTGCTGGGAGCTCTGGGGCCAACGTCCTGACTTTC. The genes are TRBV28 and TRBJ2-6; a possible D gene is TRBD2 (5 bases). The V end lost 4 bases, the J end lost 0 bases, and 10 bases lay between the germline ends. Germline V CDR1 and CDR2: MDHEN, SYDVKM. This CDR3 contains 16 residues.

This clonotype was picked up many times. The chain joins TRBV6-2 or TRBV6-3 to TRBJ2-5; 8 bases match TRBD2. Per the germline V gene, CDR1 is MNHEY and CDR2 is SVGEGT. The V segment lost 6 bases and the J segment 13 bases; nucleotides outside the gene matches: 16. The CDR3 length is 14 residues. The DNA for the CDR3 is TGTGCCAGCAGGTCCACGGGGGGGCCGGCGCGTCCGTACTTC. Translated: CASRSTGGPARPYF.

This clonotype was counted at least ten times. In DNA, the CDR3 is TGCGCCAGCAGCTTGGAACAGATTGGAGGCTACACCTTC. Residues: CASSLEQIGGYTF. This rearrangement joins TRBV5-1 to TRBJ1-2; D not certain. CDR1 is SGHRS, CDR2 YFSETQ, per germline. Trimming removed 0 bases from V and 8 bases from J, with 11 bases in between. The CDR3 runs to 13 residues.

This clonotype was counted at least ten times. The V gene is TRBV20-1, the J gene TRBJ2-3, with a possible D match to TRBD2 (6 bases). This CDR3 comprises 15 residues. Trimming removed 4 bases at V and 2 bases at J, with 16 bases between. CDR1 and CDR2 from the germline V gene are DFQATT and SNEGSKA (reference sequence). The CDR3 loop is CSAKGEARFTDTQYF. The CDR3 DNA reads TGCAGTGCTAAAGGGGAGGCCCGCTTCACAGATACGCAGTATTTT.

This clonotype turned up a few times. The V call is TRBV6-1, the J call TRBJ1-1; 9 bases map to TRBD1. CDR1 and CDR2 from the germline V gene are MNHNS and SASEGT. The CDR3 covers 16 residues. V shed 4 bases and J 6 bases; nucleotides not matched to a gene: 12. CDR3 bases: TGTGCCAGCAGTGTAAGGGGGACAGGGTTAGGCGCTGAAGCTTTCTTT. This codes for CASSVRGTGLGAEAFF.

This clonotype was seen only a few times. The chain's CDR3 is CSAGGGQGNYGYTF. The DNA of the CDR3 is TGCAGTGCTGGGGGGGGGCAGGGGAACTATGGCTACACCTTC. The chain joins TRBV20-1 to TRBJ1-2, with D perhaps TRBD1 (6 bases). Germline CDR1 DFQATT, CDR2 SNEGSKA (reference sequence). Trimming removed 5 bases at V and 2 bases at J, with 15 bases between. This CDR3 region has 14 residues.

The V and J genes are TRBV30 and TRBJ1-1, with TRBD1 matching over 9 bases. With V trimmed by 7 bases and J by 3 bases, 6 bases remained unmatched. The CDR3 runs 13 residues. CDR1 and CDR2 from the germline V gene are GTSNPN and SVGIG (reference sequence). The CDR3 here is CASTRTGDTEAFF. CDR3 nucleotide sequence: TGTGCCTCAACCCGGACAGGGGACACTGAAGCTTTCTTT.